This entry lists 32 T cell receptor beta chains sequenced from one sample in a study of regulatory T cells in long-lasting Graves disease. Time point: newly diagnosed GD, antithyroid drugs for less than 3 months. PBMCs were the source of the RNA used for TCR sequencing. Investigators prepared the TCR beta libraries by applying iRepertoire HTBI primers and Arm-PCR of CDR3 regions. TCRdb passed the multiplex PCR reads through MiXCR, listing each CDR3 protein once. The sample yields hundreds of thousands of distinct CDR3 sequences, about 16% seen once. The same data also contributed to another study, on T cells in Graves' hyperthyroidism and ophthalmopathy.

Specimen: peripheral blood mononuclear cells (PBMCs), collected at new diagnosis, from a patient treated with antithyroid drugs. These receptors were taken from a woman in her twenties or thirties with Graves disease.

Only a few counts were recorded for this clonotype. This rearrangement joins TRBV13 to TRBJ2-1; D unresolved. CDR3 size: 13 residues. CDR1 PRHDT and CDR2 FYEKMQ come from the germline V gene (reference sequence). The V end was cut by 0 bases, the J end by 10 bases, with 10 bases between. This chain's CDR3 is CASSLGSAREQFF. The CDR3 DNA reads as TGTGCCAGCAGCTTAGGCTCAGCAAGGGAGCAGTTCTTC.

This clonotype was observed at least ten times. The chain combines TRBV28 with TRBJ1-5; the D gene is possibly TRBD1 (5 bases). Trimming took 6 bases from V and 7 from J, leaving 25 bases between them. The CDR3 runs to 17 residues. Germline CDR1 MDHEN, CDR2 SYDVKM. CDR3 loop: CASSLPGPGGKEQPQHF. The CDR3 bases are TGTGCCAGCAGCCTCCCCGGTCCTGGGGGAAAGGAACAGCCCCAGCATTTT.

The chain couples TRBV28 to TRBJ2-1, with a possible D match to TRBD2 (6 bases). Germline V gene sequence: CDR1 MDHEN, CDR2 SYDVKM. This CDR3 spans 19 amino acids. Trimming shortened V by 2 bases and J by 0 bases, and 20 bases separated the two germline ends. CDR3 nucleotide sequence: TGTGCCAGCAGTTTACCTACAATCGCCGCGGGGAGCTCCTACAATGAGCAGTTCTTC. It yields the protein CASSLPTIAAGSSYNEQFF.

J is TRBJ2-1 and V is TRBV4-2; D assignment may be TRBD1 or TRBD2 (5 bases each). The ends were cut back, 0 bases at V and 0 bases at J, with 9 bases in the middle. From germline, CDR1 is LGHNA and CDR2 YNFKEQ. This CDR3 spans 16 amino acids. The CDR3 DNA is TGTGCCAGCAGCCAAGATGGGACCGTCTCCTACAATGAGCAGTTCTTC. This encodes CASSQDGTVSYNEQFF.

This clonotype has just a few counts. The chain employs TRBV5-5 and TRBJ2-1; perhaps TRBD2 as D (6 bases). Trimming removed 0 bases at V and 4 bases at J, with 20 bases between. The V gene's germline CDR1 is SGHKS and CDR2 YYEKEE (reference sequence). This CDR3 region has 18 residues. The CDR3 nucleotides are TGTGCCAGCAGCTTGGTTTTTTCCTGGGCGGGAAATTACAATGAGCAGTTCTTC. Translated: CASSLVFSWAGNYNEQFF.

The chain carries TRBV19 and TRBJ2-2, with D perhaps TRBD2 (6 bases). Germline CDR1 reads LNHDA; CDR2 reads SQIVND (reference sequence). V was pared by 8 bases and J by 2 bases, with 21 bases between. This CDR3 contains 17 residues. CDR3 nucleotide sequence: TGTGCCAGTCTCAGCCAGCGGGCCGACCCCAACACCGGGGAGCTGTTTTTT. This encodes CASLSQRADPNTGELFF.

This clonotype was counted many times. CDR3 sequence (DNA): TGTGCCAGCAGCTCCGGACTAGCGGGAGGCCCGGGGCGAGAGCAGTTCTTC. Protein: CASSSGLAGGPGREQFF. This chain uses TRBV7-9 with TRBJ2-1; TRBD2 aligns across 14 bases. The germline CDR1 and CDR2 sequences are SEHNR and FQNEAQ (reference sequence). The CDR3 totals 17 residues. The V and J ends lost 4 bases and 10 bases, in that order; junction bases with no gene match: 12.

This clonotype was picked up many times. At one of its ends the junction is not consistent with the germline gene, which may arise from a read error. The chain links TRBV6-5 to TRBJ2-1, with TRBD2 matching 7 bases. The CDR3 consists of 16 residues. The germline V gene encodes CDR1 MNHEY and CDR2 SVGAGI. The CDR3 protein is CASSYSRELTYSEQFF. The CDR3 nucleotides are TGTGCCAGCAGTTACTCGCGGGAGCTTACCTACAGTGAGCAGTTCTTC.

The chain employs TRBV6-5 and TRBJ1-4; 7 bases match TRBD1. In germline, CDR1 is MNHEY, CDR2 SVGAGI. The ends lost 0 bases at V and 6 bases at J; junction bases unmatched: 1. The length of the CDR3 is 14 residues. The CDR3 here is CASSYSRGDEKLFF. For the CDR3, the DNA is TGTGCCAGCAGTTACTCCAGGGGGGATGAAAAACTGTTTTTT.

V usage is TRBV29-1 and J usage is TRBJ2-1, with D uncertain. Trimming removed 5 bases at V and 14 bases at J, with 13 bases between. Per germline, CDR1 SQVTM and CDR2 ANQGSEA. The CDR3 extends over 10 amino acids. CDR3 amino acids: CSVQGYPEFF. CDR3 DNA: TGCAGCGTTCAAGGCTACCCGGAGTTCTTC.

This clonotype came up many times. In DNA form, the CDR3 reads TGTGCCAGCAGCACCCACCCGGCTAGCGGGAACACCGGGGAGCTGTTTTTT. Its translation is CASSTHPASGNTGELFF. This chain uses TRBV7-3 with TRBJ2-2; 7 bases align to TRBD2. Unmatched junction bases numbered 10, after V lost 5 bases and J lost 1 base. CDR1 and CDR2 from the germline V gene are SGHTA and FQGTGA. The CDR3 spans 17 residues.

This clonotype was detected only a few times. V gene TRBV5-1 combines with J gene TRBJ2-6; D gene uncertain. The CDR3 runs 15 residues. In germline, CDR1 is SGHRS, CDR2 YFSETQ. V gave up 1 base and J gave up 1 base, with 6 bases separating them. Here the CDR3 DNA reads TGCGCCAGCAGCTTGTTCACGTCTGGGGCCAACGTCCTGACTTTC. It yields the protein CASSLFTSGANVLTF.

The rearrangement links TRBV6-1 to TRBJ2-1; 12 bases agree with TRBD2. This CDR3 contains 16 residues. V lost 2 bases to trimming and J lost 7 bases; unmatched junction nucleotides: 6. Germline V gene lookup returns CDR1 MNHNS and CDR2 SASEGT. DNA for the CDR3: TGTGCCAGCAGTGAAATTCCTAGCGGGAGGGGGAATGAGCAGTTCTTC. It codes for CASSEIPSGRGNEQFF.

This clonotype was picked up many times. The chain recombines TRBV27 with TRBJ1-1; 8 nucleotides line up with TRBD1. V lost 4 bases, J lost 3 bases, and 10 bases stayed unmatched. The germline gives CDR1 MNHEY, CDR2 SMNVEV (reference sequence). The CDR3 contains 16 residues. The CDR3 protein is CASSSQGAEADTEAFF. The CDR3 DNA reads TGTGCCAGCAGTTCGCAGGGGGCCGAAGCGGACACTGAAGCTTTCTTT.

The J gene is TRBJ2-4, the V gene TRBV29-1; 7 nucleotides match TRBD1. The CDR3 runs 14 residues. Germline-derived CDR1 and CDR2 are SQVTM and ANQGSEA. J gave up 2 bases and V 7 bases, and 8 bases lay outside the gene matches. CDR3 loop: CSAVNRGTKNIQYF. CDR3 DNA sequence: TGCAGCGCCGTGAACAGGGGAACCAAAAACATTCAGTACTTC.

The chain uses TRBV5-1 and TRBJ1-1; 12 bases are shared with TRBD1. The ends lost 2 bases at V and 0 bases at J; junction bases unmatched: 5. The CDR3 loop spans 17 amino acids. In germline, CDR1 is SGHRS, CDR2 YFSETQ. CDR3 in DNA: TGCGCCAGCAGCTTCGGGACAGGGGGCTTATTGAACACTGAAGCTTTCTTT. Translated, it gives CASSFGTGGLLNTEAFF.

This clonotype was observed many times. The gene calls are TRBV7-9 and TRBJ2-7, with D unresolved. This CDR3 is built from 11 residues. Germline V CDR1 and CDR2: SEHNR, FQNEAQ (reference sequence). Trimming stripped 5 bases from V and 0 bases from J, with 2 bases between. The CDR3 is CASSASYEQYF. CDR3 DNA: TGTGCCAGCAGCGCCTCCTACGAGCAGTACTTC.

There are a few counts of this clonotype. V usage is TRBV3-1 and J usage is TRBJ2-7; 8 bases map to TRBD1. The J segment lost 7 bases and the V segment lost 6 bases, leaving 8 bases of the junction unmatched. The CDR3 extends over 13 amino acids. Germline V gene sequence: CDR1 LGHDT, CDR2 YNNKEL (reference sequence). Written as DNA, the CDR3 is TGTGCCAGCAGACGACAGGGGACGGGGGAGCAGTACTTC. Its protein is CASRRQGTGEQYF.

This clonotype showed up many times. The V gene is TRBV30, the J gene TRBJ2-2; D uncertain. Trimming took 3 bases from V and 2 from J, leaving 10 bases between them. The CDR3 runs 14 residues. The V gene's germline CDR1 is GTSNPN and CDR2 SVGIG (reference sequence). The CDR3 DNA follows: TGTGCCTGGAGAAGTTTCCGAAACACCGGGGAGCTGTTTTTT. This codes for CAWRSFRNTGELFF.

This clonotype was recorded many times. The J gene is TRBJ1-5, the V gene TRBV2; 9 bases fit TRBD1. The CDR3 contains 14 residues. The trim removed 4 bases at V and 7 bases at J, leaving 5 bases unmatched. The germline V gene has CDR1 SNHLY and CDR2 FYNNEI. The CDR3: CASSGGTGRQPQHF. The CDR3 nucleotides read TGTGCCAGCAGTGGGGGGACAGGGAGGCAGCCCCAGCATTTT.

The V call is TRBV19, the J call TRBJ2-4; 9 positions match TRBD2. Germline CDR1 reads LNHDA; CDR2 reads SQIVND (reference sequence). V was pared by 7 bases and J by 3 bases, with 13 bases of the junction left unmatched. The CDR3 contains 17 residues. CDR3 sequence: CASKLSGSSTGKNIQYF. For the CDR3, the DNA is TGTGCCAGTAAGCTTAGCGGGAGTAGCACGGGCAAAAACATTCAGTACTTC.

This clonotype was counted only a few times. Sequence at one end of the junction differs from germline and may be a read error. This sequence joins TRBV5-6 and TRBJ2-5, with 8 bases fitting TRBD1. The germline gives CDR1 SGHDT, CDR2 YYEEEE. CDR3 length equals 15 residues. The DNA of the CDR3 is TGTGCCAGCAGCTCGCAGAGATGGACAGGGAATTTCTTTCGTTTC. Translating gives CASSSQRWTGNFFRF.

This clonotype occurred many times. The chain links TRBV2 to TRBJ1-2; 7 nucleotides line up with TRBD1. Germline CDR1 SNHLY, CDR2 FYNNEI. Trimming at V came to 8 bases and at J to 8 bases, leaving 5 bases not matched to a gene. This CDR3 spans 11 amino acids. The CDR3 here is CASHRGTGYTF. CDR3 DNA: TGTGCCAGCCACAGGGGTACGGGCTACACCTTC. Filled out from reference TRBV2 and TRBJ1-2, the complete variable domain reads EPEVTQTPSHQVTQMGQEVILRCVPISNHLYFYWYRQILGQKVEFLVSFYNNEISEKSEIFDDQFSVERPDGSNFTLKIRSTKLEDSAMYFCASHRGTGYTFGSGTRLTVV.

The chain carries TRBV5-1 and TRBJ2-3; 7 nucleotides align to TRBD2. The CDR3 is made up of 14 amino acids. Germline V gene data show CDR1 as SGHRS and CDR2 as YFSETQ. The V segment lost 6 bases and the J segment 2 bases; nucleotides outside the gene matches: 6. CDR3 sequence (DNA): TGCGCCAGCAAGGGAGGGCTGAACACAGATACGCAGTATTTT. The encoded protein is CASKGGLNTDTQYF. The full variable domain, in which reference TRBV5-1 and TRBJ2-3 provide the parts outside the CDR3, is KAGVTQTPRYLIKTRGQQVTLSCSPISGHRSVSWYQQTPGQGLQFLFEYFSETQRNKGNFPGRFSGRQFSNSRSEMNVSTLELGDSALYLCASKGGLNTDTQYFGPGTRLTVL.

This clonotype was observed a few times. The genes are TRBV2 and TRBJ1-6; D ambiguous. Per germline, CDR1 SNHLY and CDR2 FYNNEI. Trimming took 8 bases from V and 7 from J, leaving 3 bases between them. The CDR3 has 10 amino acids. This CDR3 is CASANSPLHF. DNA of the CDR3: TGTGCCAGCGCCAATTCACCCCTCCACTTT.

On this clonotype itself: An end of the junction does not agree with germline; a read error may underlie this. V is TRBV7-7 and J is TRBJ1-3; 10 positions match TRBD1. CDR3 length: 15 residues. Germline V gene lookup returns CDR1 SSHAT and CDR2 FNYEAQ (reference sequence). The CDR3 nucleotides are TGTGCTAGCAGCCCCGGACAGGGGGTGGGGAACACCATATATTTT. Residues: CASSPGQGVGNTIYF. Full variable domain (remainder filled in from reference TRBV7-7 and TRBJ1-3): GAGVSQSPRYKVTKRGQDVTLRCDPISSHATLYWYQQALGQGPEFLTYFNYEAQPDKSGLPSDRFSAERPEGSISTLTIQRTEQRDSAMYRCASSPGQGVGNTIYFGEGSWLTVV.

The CDR3 region has the DNA TGTGCCAGTAGTATAAGGCAGGGGGCGACTTACAATGAGCAGTTCTTC. Protein: CASSIRQGATYNEQFF. The chain employs TRBV19 and TRBJ2-1; 8 bases match TRBD1. The J segment lost 4 bases and the V segment lost 2 bases, leaving 7 bases of the junction unmatched. Germline V gene sequence: CDR1 LNHDA, CDR2 SQIVND (reference sequence). This CDR3 region has 16 residues.

This clonotype was detected only a few times. The V call is TRBV4-1, the J call TRBJ2-7; 10 bases agree with TRBD1. CDR1 MGHRA and CDR2 YSYEKL come from the germline V gene. The length of the CDR3 is 15 residues. V was pared by 0 bases and J by 3 bases, with 2 bases of the junction left unmatched. The CDR3 nucleotides are TGCGCCAGCAGCCAAGAGGGACAGGGGCTCTACGAGCAGTACTTC. It is translated as CASSQEGQGLYEQYF.

This clonotype was detected a few times. The J gene is TRBJ2-3, the V gene TRBV7-9, with unresolved D. V was clipped by 5 bases and J by 5 bases, with 8 bases between them. Germline V gene lookup returns CDR1 SEHNR and CDR2 FQNEAQ (reference sequence). The CDR3 loop spans 12 amino acids. CDR3 bases: TGTGCCAGCAGCGCGATGGGAGATACGCAGTATTTT. Its translation is CASSAMGDTQYF.

In its sample, this clonotype was seen many times. CDR3 amino acids: CASRAGAATEAFF. The CDR3 bases are TGTGCCAGCAGGGCGGGGGCGGCCACTGAAGCTTTCTTT. The chain carries TRBV6-1 and TRBJ1-1; D possibly corresponds to TRBD1 (6 bases). Germline values: CDR1 MNHNS, CDR2 SASEGT. Trimming shortened V by 6 bases and J by 4 bases, and 12 bases separated the two germline ends. This CDR3 spans 13 amino acids.

This clonotype was counted ten times or more. J is TRBJ1-5 and V is TRBV20-1; 7 nucleotides match TRBD1. This CDR3 spans 15 amino acids. J lost 5 bases, V lost 5 bases, and 12 bases had no gene match. Germline-derived CDR1 and CDR2 are DFQATT and SNEGSKA (reference sequence). The DNA of the CDR3 is TGCAGTGCTGGCTTCGCGGGACAGAGTGATCAGCCCCAGCATTTT. It codes for CSAGFAGQSDQPQHF.

Ten or more counts support this clonotype. The V and J genes are TRBV20-1 and TRBJ2-3; 9 nucleotides match TRBD2. The junction had 20 bases not matched to a gene; V was cut back by 6 bases and J by 4 bases. Germline CDR1 is DFQATT and CDR2 is SNEGSKA (reference sequence). The CDR3 loop spans 18 amino acids. The chain's CDR3 is CSATHRGRSGSTPDTQYF. CDR3 bases: TGCAGTGCCACCCACAGGGGTCGTAGCGGGAGTACGCCAGATACGCAGTATTTT.